The rows below give T cell receptor beta chains drawn from one sample of a study of CD8+CD57+ T cells in acquired aplastic anemia. MiXCR, run by TCRdb on the reads, gives a single entry per CDR3 protein. The repertoire holds about 240,000 distinct CDR3 sequences, with roughly half as singletons. What was sequenced was sorted CD4+, CD8+, or CD8+CD57+ T cells (not recorded which) from PBMCs. These receptors all come from a human donor with aplastic anemia. Each CDR3 is given with its conserved first and last residue. The order of the fields is J gene, D gene, CDR3 length, V gene, clone size, CDR3 DNA, CDR3 protein. A D gene is named only where the DNA matches it firmly. Clone size is stated in some rows and not others, as once, few, many or a class when expanded.

>TRBJ1-2|.|12|TRBV7-9|many
TGTGCCAGCAGCCCGCAGGGGAGGGGCTACACCTTC
CASSPQGRGYTF
>TRBJ1-2|.|16|TRBV27|.
TGTGCCAGCAGTTTATCTCTGGGGGGCGCAGGCTATGGCTACACCTTC
CASSLSLGGAGYGYTF
>TRBJ1-6|TRBD1|15|TRBV7-3|many
TGTGCCAGCAGCTCAACCGGGACAGGGAACTCACCCCTCCACTTT
CASSSTGTGNSPLHF
>TRBJ2-5|TRBD1|17|TRBV7-2|.
TGTGCCAGCAGCTTGAATCCCCCGACAGGGTCCCAAGAGACCCAGTACTTC
CASSLNPPTGSQETQYF
>TRBJ1-1|.|10|TRBV5-1|few
TGCGCCAGCAGCCAGAGAGGGGCTTTCTTT
CASSQRGAFF
>TRBJ2-7|.|15|TRBV7-6|many
TGTGCCAGCAGCTTAGATGACAGAGTATTCTACGAGCAGTACTTC
CASSLDDRVFYEQYF
>TRBJ1-2|TRBD1|14|TRBV20-1|.
TGCAGTGCTTCCCCAGGGGGTTCTAACTATGGCTACACCTTC
CSASPGGSNYGYTF
>TRBJ2-5|.|14|TRBV20-1|few
TGCAGTGCTAGAGTTGGGACTGTCCAAGAGACCCAGTACTTC
CSARVGTVQETQYF
>TRBJ1-3|.|16|TRBV7-9|many
TGTGCCAGCAGCTTACCGGACAGAGGCTCTGGAAACACCATATATTTT
CASSLPDRGSGNTIYF
>TRBJ1-1|TRBD1|15|TRBV7-8|many
TGTGCCAGCAGCTTAAAGGGACAGATGAACACTGAAGCTTTCTTT
CASSLKGQMNTEAFF
>TRBJ1-2|TRBD1|16|TRBV15|.
TGTGCCACCAGCACCTGGACAGGAATTTCTAACTATGGCTACACCTTC
CATSTWTGISNYGYTF
>TRBJ2-1|.|13|TRBV5-6|.
TGTGCCAGCAGCTGGGGTACATCCAATGAGCAGTTCTTC
CASSWGTSNEQFF
>TRBJ2-1|.|15|TRBV20-1|.
TGCAGTGCTACGGTCCCGGGGGAGAGGGTTAGTGAGCAGTTCTTC
CSATVPGERVSEQFF
>TRBJ1-2|.|13|TRBV7-3|once
TGTGCCAGCAGCCGGGGGACGGCATATGGCTACACCTTC
CASSRGTAYGYTF
>TRBJ2-3|.|14|TRBV11-3|.
TGTGCCAGCAGCTTAGACAGGGCTTCAGATACGCAGTATTTT
CASSLDRASDTQYF
>TRBJ2-5|TRBD1|15|TRBV7-2|.
TGTGCCAGCAGCTTAGGACAGGGGACGGGGGAGACCCAGTACTTC
CASSLGQGTGETQYF
>TRBJ1-3|.|15|TRBV7-6|once
TGTGCCAGCAGCCTCCTGGCAGGGGTTGGAAACACCATATATTTT
CASSLLAGVGNTIYF
>TRBJ2-3|.|15|TRBV20-1|.
TGCAGTGCTAGAGATGATGGGGAGGACACAGATACGCAGTATTTT
CSARDDGEDTDTQYF
>TRBJ1-1|TRBD1|13|TRBV7-4|.
TGTGCCAGCAGCTTAGAACAGGGGTCTGAAGCTTTCTTT
CASSLEQGSEAFF
>TRBJ1-1|TRBD1|16|TRBV11-2|.
TGTGCCAGCAGCTCAATGACCTACAGGGGCTACACTGAAGCTTTCTTT
CASSSMTYRGYTEAFF
>TRBJ1-2|.|14|TRBV25-1|.
TGTGCCATAAAGGGTCAGGAGATAAGCTATGGCTACACCTTC
CAIKGQEISYGYTF
>TRBJ1-5|TRBD1|14|TRBV7-2|many
TGTGCCAGCAGCTTTGGGGACAGGGGGAAGCCCCAGCATTTT
CASSFGDRGKPQHF
>TRBJ2-7|TRBD2|15|TRBV7-6|.
TGTGCCAGCAGCCCTTGGCGGGAGAGGTCCTACGAGCAGTACTTC
CASSPWRERSYEQYF
>TRBJ1-4|.|13|TRBV5-8|many
TGTGCCAGCCGACCCATACCAAAGGGAAAACTGTTTTTT
CASRPIPKGKLFF
>TRBJ1-2|.|13|TRBV27|.
TGTGCCAGCACCAGTACTACAAGCTATGGCTACACCTTC
CASTSTTSYGYTF
>TRBJ2-3|.|14|TRBV7-9|.
TGTGCCAGCAGCTCTCAGGGGGGAATGGATACGCAGTATTTT
CASSSQGGMDTQYF
>TRBJ1-2|TRBD1|14|TRBV19|few
TGTGCCTGGAGTGTGCCAGGGGGCCGCTATGGCTACACCTTC
CAWSVPGGRYGYTF
>TRBJ2-1|.|17|TRBV10-3|many
TGTGCCATCAGTGACTCCATTGGCCAGGGAAGTGTTGATGAGCAGTTCTTC
CAISDSIGQGSVDEQFF
>TRBJ2-3|.|13|TRBV19|.
TGTGCCAGTAGTATTAGGGGCACAGATACGCAGTATTTT
CASSIRGTDTQYF
>TRBJ1-5|.|14|TRBV4-3|many
TGCGCCAGCTCCCCCTACAGGTCCAATCAGCCCCAGCATTTT
CASSPYRSNQPQHF
>TRBJ1-5|.|16|TRBV7-2|few
TGTGCCAGCAGCTGGCTGAGGGACGGGAAAGATCAGCCCCAGCACTTT
CASSWLRDGKDQPQHF
>TRBJ2-3|TRBD2|17|TRBV14|.
TGTGCCAGCAGCCAAGGACTAGCGGGGGGGTCTACAGATACGCAGTATTTT
CASSQGLAGGSTDTQYF
>TRBJ2-5|TRBD2|17|TRBV28|many
TGTGCCAGCAGTTCCCTGGGACTAGCGGGACAACAAGAGACCCAGTACTTC
CASSSLGLAGQQETQYF
>TRBJ2-5|TRBD1|16|TRBV7-2|.
TGTGCCAGCAGCTTAGCGCTGGGCAGGGGGTTGGAGACCCAGTACTTC
CASSLALGRGLETQYF
>TRBJ2-2|TRBD1|15|TRBV24-1|once
TGTGCTACCAGACCCGGACAGGGGGCCACCGGGGAGCTGTTTTTT
CATRPGQGATGELFF
>TRBJ2-7|TRBD1|15|TRBV24-1|.
TGTGCCACCAGTGATCGTTCAGGGGGCGCATACGAGCAGTACTTC
CATSDRSGGAYEQYF
>TRBJ2-5|TRBD1|15|TRBV6-1|many
TGTGCCAGCAGTGAGGAGACAGGGGGCGTCGAGACCCAGTACTTC
CASSEETGGVETQYF
>TRBJ1-2|TRBD1|15|TRBV20-1|many
TGCAGTGCTAGAGATGACAGGGGGCCTTACTATGGCTACACCTTC
CSARDDRGPYYGYTF
>TRBJ2-3|TRBD2|14|TRBV29-1|many
TGCAGCGTTGTGAAGCGGGGGGGCACAGATACGCAGTATTTT
CSVVKRGGTDTQYF
>TRBJ1-1|TRBD1|13|TRBV25-1|.
TGTGCCAGCAAAGACAGGGCGAGCACTGAAGCTTTCTTT
CASKDRASTEAFF
>TRBJ1-1|TRBD1|16|TRBV4-1|many
TGCGCCAGCAGCCCGCGGACAGGGCCTAACCCCACTGAAGCTTTCTTT
CASSPRTGPNPTEAFF
>TRBJ2-1|.|16|TRBV7-9|.
TGTGCCAGCAGCCCCCAGGCCTTGAATTCCTACAATGAGCAGTTCTTC
CASSPQALNSYNEQFF
>TRBJ2-5|.|12|TRBV12-3/TRBV12-4|.
TGTGCCAGCTCGACGGGGACGGAGACCCAGTACTTC
CASSTGTETQYF
>TRBJ1-3|.|15|TRBV9|many
TGTGCCAGCAGCGGATCAGGGGTGCCTGGAAACACCATATATTTT
CASSGSGVPGNTIYF
>TRBJ2-5|.|15|TRBV7-3|many
TGTGCCAGCAGCTTAACGGATTCCAGGCAAGAGACCCAGTACTTC
CASSLTDSRQETQYF
>TRBJ2-3|.|16|TRBV5-8|.
TGTGCCAGCAGCCTCTATGAGAGGGGAAGCACAGATACGCAGTATTTT
CASSLYERGSTDTQYF
>TRBJ2-5|.|13|TRBV7-2|few
TGTGCCAGCGGCAAGGGGGGCCGGGAGACCCAGTACTTC
CASGKGGRETQYF
>TRBJ2-7|TRBD1|16|TRBV6-2/TRBV6-3|few
TGTGCCAGCAGTTCGCGCCCCAGGGGGCTAGTCCACGAGCAGTACTTC
CASSSRPRGLVHEQYF
>TRBJ2-2|.|16|TRBV11-2|many
TGTGCCAGCACCCAGACTCCTACGGCGAACACCGGGGAGCTGTTTTTT
CASTQTPTANTGELFF
>TRBJ1-4|.|15|TRBV7-2|.
TGTGCCAGCAGCAGAAACCAGGGATTTAATGAAAAACTGTTTTTT
CASSRNQGFNEKLFF
>TRBJ1-5|TRBD1|15|TRBV6-2/TRBV6-3|.
TGTGCCAGCAGTTCCAACGGACAGGGAGGTGAGCCCCAGCATTTT
CASSSNGQGGEPQHF
>TRBJ1-2|.|15|TRBV6-5|few
TGTGCCAGCAGTTCAAGGACAAAGCGCGTCTATGGCTACACCTTC
CASSSRTKRVYGYTF
>TRBJ1-1|.|13|TRBV5-1|many
TGCGCCAGCAGCTTTAGGTACCATACTGAAGCTTTCTTT
CASSFRYHTEAFF